This T cell receptor (beta chain) was sequenced for a study of shared clonotypes between healthy human individuals. CDR3 size: 12 residues. CDR1 SEHNR and CDR2 FQNEAQ come from the germline V gene (reference sequence). After removal of 2 bases from V and 8 bases from J, the junction contained 1 base not matched to a gene. This clone was counted between two and nine times. Its target is not known. Notes on the study in general: Against clonotypes common to all four donors, non-shared ones had lower generation probabilities. A handful of donors showed sharing of 4.5% to 6% of naive CD4 clonotypes. An effect of sequencing depth on clonotype sharing among donors was expected.

In the authors' workflow: From ImmunoSEQ came sequences covering only the junction and carrying no quality scores, so filtering differed. Sequenced by immunoSEQ multiplex PCR; TCRdb stores in-frame clones only, minus some. The DNA gave D and trimming, while V, J and clone size come from that table. The sample carries roughly 2 million clones, approximately 96% recorded once. The chain uses TRBV7-9 and TRBJ1-2, with TRBD1 identical over 8 bases. This TCR derives from a man younger than 35 in good health. Sequencing was performed on naive CD4+ T cells sorted from blood. Subset in this sample: CD45RA+ positively selected. The DNA of the CDR3 is TGTGCCAGCAGCTTACGGGACAGGGGCTACACCTTC. It translates to CASSLRDRGYTF.